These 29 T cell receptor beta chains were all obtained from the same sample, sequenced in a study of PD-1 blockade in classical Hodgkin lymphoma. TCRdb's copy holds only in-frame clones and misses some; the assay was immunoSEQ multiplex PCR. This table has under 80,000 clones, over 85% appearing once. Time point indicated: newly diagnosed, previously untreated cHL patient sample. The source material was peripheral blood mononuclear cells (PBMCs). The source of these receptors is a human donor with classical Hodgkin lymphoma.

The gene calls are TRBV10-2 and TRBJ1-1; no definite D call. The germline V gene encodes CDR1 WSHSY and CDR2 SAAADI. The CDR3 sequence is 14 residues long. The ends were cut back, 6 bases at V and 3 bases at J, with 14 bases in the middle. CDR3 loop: CASRAPGADTEAFF. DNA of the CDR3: TGCGCCAGCAGAGCCCCTGGAGCGGACACTGAAGCTTTCTTT.

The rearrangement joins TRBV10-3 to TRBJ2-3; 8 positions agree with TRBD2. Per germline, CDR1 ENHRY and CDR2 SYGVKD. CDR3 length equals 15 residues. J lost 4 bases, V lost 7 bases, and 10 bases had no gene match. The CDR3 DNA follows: TGTGCCATCAACCCGGGGGGGGAAGGTGCAGATACGCAGTATTTT. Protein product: CAINPGGEGADTQYF.

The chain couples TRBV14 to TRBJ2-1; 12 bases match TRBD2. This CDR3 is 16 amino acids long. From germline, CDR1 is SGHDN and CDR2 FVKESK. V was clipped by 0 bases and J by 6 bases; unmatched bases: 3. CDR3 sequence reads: CASSQESSGGVNEQFF. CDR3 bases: TGTGCCAGCAGCCAAGAGTCTAGCGGGGGGGTCAATGAGCAGTTCTTC.

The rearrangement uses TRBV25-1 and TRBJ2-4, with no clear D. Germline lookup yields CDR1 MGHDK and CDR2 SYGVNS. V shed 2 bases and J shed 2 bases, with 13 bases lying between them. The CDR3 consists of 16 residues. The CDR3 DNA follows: TGTGCCAGCAGTGAACGAAGAGGAGAAACCAAAAACATTCAGTACTTC. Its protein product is CASSERRGETKNIQYF.

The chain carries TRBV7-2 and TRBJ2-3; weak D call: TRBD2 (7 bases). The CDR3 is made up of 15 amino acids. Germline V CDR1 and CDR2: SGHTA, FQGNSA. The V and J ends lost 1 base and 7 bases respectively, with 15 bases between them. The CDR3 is CASSLEGGGGNTQYF. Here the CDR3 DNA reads TGTGCCAGCAGCTTAGAAGGGGGGGGAGGTAATACGCAGTATTTT.

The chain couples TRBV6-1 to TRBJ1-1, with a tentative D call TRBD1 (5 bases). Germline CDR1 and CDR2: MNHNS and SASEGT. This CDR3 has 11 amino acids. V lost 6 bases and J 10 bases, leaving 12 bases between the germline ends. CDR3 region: CASSQGFGAFF. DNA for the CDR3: TGTGCCAGCAGCCAGGGTTTTGGAGCTTTCTTT.

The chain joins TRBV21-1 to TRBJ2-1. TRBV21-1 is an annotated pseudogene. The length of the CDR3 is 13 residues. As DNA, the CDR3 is TGTGCCAGCAGCCCACGCCCCTGGGGTGAGCAGTTCTTC. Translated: CASSPRPWGEQFF.

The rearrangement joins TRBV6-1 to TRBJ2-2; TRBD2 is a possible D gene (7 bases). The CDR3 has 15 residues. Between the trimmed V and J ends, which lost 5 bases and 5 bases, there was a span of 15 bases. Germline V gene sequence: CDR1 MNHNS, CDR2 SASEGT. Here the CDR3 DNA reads TGTGCCAGCAGTAAAGGGGGGGTTAGGACCGGGGAGCTGTTTTTT. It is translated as CASSKGGVRTGELFF.

CDR3 coding DNA: TGCGCCAGCAGCCAAGATTGGCAGGGCAATCAGCCCCAGCATTTT. Translated, it gives CASSQDWQGNQPQHF. The chain carries TRBV4-3 and TRBJ1-5; D ambiguous. V gave up 0 bases and J gave up 2 bases, with 8 bases separating them. The CDR3 sequence is 15 residues long. Germline CDR1 LGHNA, CDR2 YSLEER.

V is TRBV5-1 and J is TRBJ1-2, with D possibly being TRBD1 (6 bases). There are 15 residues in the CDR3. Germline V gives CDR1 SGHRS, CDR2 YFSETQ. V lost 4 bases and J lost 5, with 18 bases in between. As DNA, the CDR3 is TGCGCCAGCAGCCTAGCGGGGATTAGGGGGTATGGCTACACCTTC. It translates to CASSLAGIRGYGYTF.

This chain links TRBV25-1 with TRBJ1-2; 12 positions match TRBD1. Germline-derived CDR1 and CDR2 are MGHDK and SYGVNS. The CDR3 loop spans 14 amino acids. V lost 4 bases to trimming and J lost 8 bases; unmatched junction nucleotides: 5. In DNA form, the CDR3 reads TGTGCCAGCAGTGTGGGACAGGGGGCTCGGGGCTACACCTTC. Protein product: CASSVGQGARGYTF.

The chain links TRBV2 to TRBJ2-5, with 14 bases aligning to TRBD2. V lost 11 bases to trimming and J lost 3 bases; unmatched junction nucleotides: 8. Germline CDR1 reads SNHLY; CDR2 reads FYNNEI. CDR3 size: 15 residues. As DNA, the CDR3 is TGTGCCGCCTGGGGGGGACTAGCGGGAGAAGAGACCCAGTACTTC. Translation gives CAAWGGLAGEETQYF.

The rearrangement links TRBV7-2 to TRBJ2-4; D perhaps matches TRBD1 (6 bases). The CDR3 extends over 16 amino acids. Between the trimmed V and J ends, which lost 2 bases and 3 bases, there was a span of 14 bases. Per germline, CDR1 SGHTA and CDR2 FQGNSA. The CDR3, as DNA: TGTGCCAGCAGCTTAATGGCAGGGGTTGTCAAAAACATTCAGTACTTC. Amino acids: CASSLMAGVVKNIQYF.

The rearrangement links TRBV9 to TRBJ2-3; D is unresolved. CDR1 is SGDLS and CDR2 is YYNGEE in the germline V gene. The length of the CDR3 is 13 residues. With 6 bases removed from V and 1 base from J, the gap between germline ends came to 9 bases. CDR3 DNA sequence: TGTGCCAGCACGCCAGGCGGCACAGATACGCAGTATTTT. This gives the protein CASTPGGTDTQYF.

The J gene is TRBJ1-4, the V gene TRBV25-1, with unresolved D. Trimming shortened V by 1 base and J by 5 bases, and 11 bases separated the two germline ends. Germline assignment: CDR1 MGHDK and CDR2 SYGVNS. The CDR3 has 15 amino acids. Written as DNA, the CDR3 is TGTGCCAGCAGTGAATCGTCACGCCTGAATGAAAAACTGTTTTTT. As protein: CASSESSRLNEKLFF.

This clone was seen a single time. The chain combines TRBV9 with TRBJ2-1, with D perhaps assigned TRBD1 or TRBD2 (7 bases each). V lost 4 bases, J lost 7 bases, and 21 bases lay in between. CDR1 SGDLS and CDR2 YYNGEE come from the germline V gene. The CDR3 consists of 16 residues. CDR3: CASSLDPGGGTNEQFF. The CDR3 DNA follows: TGTGCCAGCAGCCTAGACCCAGGGGGGGGGACGAATGAGCAGTTCTTC.

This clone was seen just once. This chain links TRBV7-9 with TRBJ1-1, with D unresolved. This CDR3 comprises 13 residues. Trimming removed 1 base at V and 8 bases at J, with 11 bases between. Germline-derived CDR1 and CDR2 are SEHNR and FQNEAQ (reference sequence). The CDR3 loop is CASSLDVETEAFF. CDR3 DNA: TGTGCCAGCAGCTTAGATGTAGAGACAGAAGCTTTCTTT.

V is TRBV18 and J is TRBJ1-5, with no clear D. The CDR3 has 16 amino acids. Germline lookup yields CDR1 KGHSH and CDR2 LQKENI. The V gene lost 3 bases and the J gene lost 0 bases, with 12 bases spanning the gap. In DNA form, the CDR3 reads TGTGCCAGCTCACCGTTCCCGCCGGATAGCAATCAGCCCCAGCATTTT. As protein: CASSPFPPDSNQPQHF.

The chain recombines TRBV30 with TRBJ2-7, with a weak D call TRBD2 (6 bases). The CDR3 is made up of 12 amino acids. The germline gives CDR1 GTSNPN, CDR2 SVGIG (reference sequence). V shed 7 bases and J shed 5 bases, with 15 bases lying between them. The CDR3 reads CALSGWGDEQYF. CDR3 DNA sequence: TGTGCCTTAAGCGGGTGGGGGGACGAGCAGTACTTC.

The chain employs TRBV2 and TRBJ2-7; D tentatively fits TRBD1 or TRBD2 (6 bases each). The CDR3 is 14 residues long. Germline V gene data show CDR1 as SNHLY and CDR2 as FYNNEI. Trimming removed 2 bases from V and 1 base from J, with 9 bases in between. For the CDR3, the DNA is TGTGCCAGCAGTGAACAGGGGAGGTCCTACGAGCAGTACTTC. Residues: CASSEQGRSYEQYF.

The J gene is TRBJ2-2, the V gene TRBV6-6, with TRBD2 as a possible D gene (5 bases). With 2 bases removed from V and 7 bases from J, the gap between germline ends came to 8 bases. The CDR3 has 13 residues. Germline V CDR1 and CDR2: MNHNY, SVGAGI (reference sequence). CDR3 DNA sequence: TGTGCCAGCAGTTACCAGGCGGGCGGGGAGCTGTTTTTT. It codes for CASSYQAGGELFF.

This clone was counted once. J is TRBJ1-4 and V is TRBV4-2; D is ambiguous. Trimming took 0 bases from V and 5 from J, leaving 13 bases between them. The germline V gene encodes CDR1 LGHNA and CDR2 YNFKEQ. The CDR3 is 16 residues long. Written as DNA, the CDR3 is TGTGCCAGCAGCCAAGAGTCCCGGACCCCGAATGAAAAACTGTTTTTT. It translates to CASSQESRTPNEKLFF.

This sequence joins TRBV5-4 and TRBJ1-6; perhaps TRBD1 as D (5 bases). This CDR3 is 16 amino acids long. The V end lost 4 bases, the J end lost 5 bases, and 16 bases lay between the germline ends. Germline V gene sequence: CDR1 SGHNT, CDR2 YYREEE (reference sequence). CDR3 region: CASSVQVGRNNSPLHF. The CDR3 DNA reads TGTGCCAGCAGCGTACAGGTGGGGAGGAATAATTCACCCCTCCACTTT.

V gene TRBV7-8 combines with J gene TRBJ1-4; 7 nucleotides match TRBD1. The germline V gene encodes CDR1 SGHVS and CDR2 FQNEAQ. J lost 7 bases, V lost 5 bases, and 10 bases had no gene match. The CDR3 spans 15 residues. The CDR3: CASSGTGAWGEKLFF. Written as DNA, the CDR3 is TGTGCCAGCAGCGGTACAGGGGCCTGGGGTGAAAAACTGTTTTTT.

The CDR3 here is CASRRPGTIEAFF. DNA of the CDR3: TGTGCCAGCCGACGTCCCGGGACAATTGAAGCTTTCTTT. J is TRBJ1-1 and V is TRBV28; maybe TRBD1 (6 bases). This CDR3 region has 13 residues. Per the germline V gene, CDR1 is MDHEN and CDR2 is SYDVKM. V lost 8 bases and J 7 bases, leaving 17 bases between the germline ends. Combining the CDR3 with reference TRBV28 and TRBJ1-1 gives the whole variable domain DVKVTQSSRYLVKRTGEKVFLECVQDMDHENMFWYRQDPGLGLRLIYFSYDVKMKEKGDIPEGYSVSREKKERFSLILESASTNQTSMYLCASRRPGTIEAFFGQGTRLTVV.

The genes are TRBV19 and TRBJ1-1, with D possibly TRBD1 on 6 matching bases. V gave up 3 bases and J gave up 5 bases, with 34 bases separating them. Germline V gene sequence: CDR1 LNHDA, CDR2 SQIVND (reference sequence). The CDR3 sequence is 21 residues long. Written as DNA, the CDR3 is TGTGCCAGTAGTATTAGGTGGTCAGGGGCAGGGGTTACGATACGGGCAACTGAAGCTTTCTTT. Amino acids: CASSIRWSGAGVTIRATEAFF.

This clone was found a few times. The DNA of the CDR3 is TGTGCCAGCAGTCCCCCGTCCGCGGGGGCCAACGTCCTGACTTTC. Protein sequence: CASSPPSAGANVLTF. The rearrangement links TRBV27 to TRBJ2-6; D remains unclear. The germline CDR1 and CDR2 sequences are MNHEY and SMNVEV (reference sequence). The CDR3 extends over 15 amino acids. Trimming cost V 5 bases and J 4 bases, with 12 bases left between them.

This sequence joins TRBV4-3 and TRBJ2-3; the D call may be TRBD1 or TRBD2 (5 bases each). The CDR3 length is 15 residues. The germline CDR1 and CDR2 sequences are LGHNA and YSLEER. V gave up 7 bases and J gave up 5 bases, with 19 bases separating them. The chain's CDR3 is CASMPRGRRLDTQYF. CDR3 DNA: TGCGCCAGCATGCCAAGGGGACGGCGGTTAGATACGCAGTATTTT.

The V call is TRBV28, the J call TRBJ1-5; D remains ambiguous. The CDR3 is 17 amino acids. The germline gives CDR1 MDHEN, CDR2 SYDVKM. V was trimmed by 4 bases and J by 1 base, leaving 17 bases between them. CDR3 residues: CASSSPPRVRSNQPQHF. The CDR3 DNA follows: TGTGCCAGCAGTTCCCCTCCTCGGGTAAGGAGCAATCAGCCCCAGCATTTT.